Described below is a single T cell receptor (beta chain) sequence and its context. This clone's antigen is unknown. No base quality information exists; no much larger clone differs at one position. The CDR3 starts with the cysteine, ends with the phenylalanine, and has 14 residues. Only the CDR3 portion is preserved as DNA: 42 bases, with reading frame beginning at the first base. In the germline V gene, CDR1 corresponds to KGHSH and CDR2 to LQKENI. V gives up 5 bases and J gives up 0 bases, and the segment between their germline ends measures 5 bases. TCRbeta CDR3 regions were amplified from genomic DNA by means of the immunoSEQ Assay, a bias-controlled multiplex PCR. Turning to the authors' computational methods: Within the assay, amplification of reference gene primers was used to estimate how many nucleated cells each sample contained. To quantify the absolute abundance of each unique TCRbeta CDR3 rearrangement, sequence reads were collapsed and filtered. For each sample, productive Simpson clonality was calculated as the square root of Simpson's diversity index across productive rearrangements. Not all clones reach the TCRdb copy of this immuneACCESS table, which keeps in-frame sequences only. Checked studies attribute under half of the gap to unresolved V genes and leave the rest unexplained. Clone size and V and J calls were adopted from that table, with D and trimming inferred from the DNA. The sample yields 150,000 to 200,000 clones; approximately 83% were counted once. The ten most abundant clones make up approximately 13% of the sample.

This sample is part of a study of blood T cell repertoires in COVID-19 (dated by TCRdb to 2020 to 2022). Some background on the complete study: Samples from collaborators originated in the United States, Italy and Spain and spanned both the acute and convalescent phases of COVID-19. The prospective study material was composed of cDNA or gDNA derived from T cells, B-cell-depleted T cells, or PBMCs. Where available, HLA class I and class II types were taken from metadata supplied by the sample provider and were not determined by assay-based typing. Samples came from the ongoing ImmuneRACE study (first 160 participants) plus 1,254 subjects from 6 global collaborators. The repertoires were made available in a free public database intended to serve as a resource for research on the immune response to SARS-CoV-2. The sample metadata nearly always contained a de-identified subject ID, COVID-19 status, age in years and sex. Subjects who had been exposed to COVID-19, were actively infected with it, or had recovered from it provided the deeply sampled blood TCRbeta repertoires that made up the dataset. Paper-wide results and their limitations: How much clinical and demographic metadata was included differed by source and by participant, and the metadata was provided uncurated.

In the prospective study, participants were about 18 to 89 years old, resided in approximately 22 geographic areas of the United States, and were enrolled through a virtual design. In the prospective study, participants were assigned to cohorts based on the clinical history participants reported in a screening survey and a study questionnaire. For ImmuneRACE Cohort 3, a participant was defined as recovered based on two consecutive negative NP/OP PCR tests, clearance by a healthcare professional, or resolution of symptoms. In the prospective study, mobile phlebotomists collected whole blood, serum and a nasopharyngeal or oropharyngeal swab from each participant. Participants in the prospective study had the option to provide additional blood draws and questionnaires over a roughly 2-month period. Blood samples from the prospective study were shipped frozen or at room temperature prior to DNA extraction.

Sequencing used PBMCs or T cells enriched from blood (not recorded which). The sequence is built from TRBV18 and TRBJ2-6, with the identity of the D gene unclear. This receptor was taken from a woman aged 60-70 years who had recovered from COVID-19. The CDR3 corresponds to CASSSVSGANVLTF. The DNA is TGTGCCAGCTCATCGGTCTCTGGGGCCAACGTCCTGACTTTC. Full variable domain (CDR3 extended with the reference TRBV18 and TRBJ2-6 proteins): NAGVMQNPRHLVRRRGQEARLRCSPMKGHSHVYWYRQLPEEGLKFMVYLQKENIIDESGMPKERFSAEFPKEGPSILRIQQVVRGDSAAYFCASSSVSGANVLTFGAGSRLTVL.